This record covers a single T cell receptor beta chain. Its antigen is not identified. The sample is drawn from a study of T cell responses to AZD1222 COVID-19 vaccine. Study-wide results and limits: Repertoire collection took place solely once the T cell response had peaked. Across spike, vaccine-associated CD4 TCRs were found, dominant at 160-218 and 743-854. Spike-specific TCR depth and breadth grew after two AZD1222 doses.

The CDR3 is 15 residues long. Deletions cut 3 bases from V and 1 base from J, with 11 bases between. Germline values: CDR1 SGDLS, CDR2 YYNGEE. The data were produced by immunoSEQ multiplex PCR, yet TCRdb's version contains in-frame clones alone and is incomplete. The table lists some 140,000 clones, approximately 92% of them singletons. This receptor was obtained from an adult who received the AZD1222 COVID-19 vaccine. The gene calls are TRBV9 and TRBJ1-3; D not resolved. The sequencing here drew on peripheral blood, taken 28 days after the second AZD1222 dose. The CDR3, as DNA: TGTGCCAGCAGCGGATCAGCGAATTCTGGAAACACCATATATTTT. Protein sequence: CASSGSANSGNTIYF.